The T cell receptor beta chain under discussion was sequenced for a study of regulatory T cells in long-lasting Graves disease. This clonotype was observed many times. Through Arm-PCR of CDR3 regions and iRepertoire HTBI primers, TCR beta libraries were built. TCRdb reprocessed the multiplex PCR reads via MiXCR and lists one record per CDR3 protein. The sample consists of around 360,000 distinct CDR3 sequences, roughly 17% of them appearing once. This sample's time point: newly diagnosed GD, antithyroid drugs for less than 3 months. From PBMCs, RNA was extracted and then used to make the TCR library. The CDR3 consists of 14 residues. Germline-derived CDR1 and CDR2 are SQVTM and ANQGSEA. J lost 0 bases, V lost 4 bases, and 4 bases had no gene match. These records were also assigned to another study, of T cells in Graves' hyperthyroidism and ophthalmopathy.

Sample: peripheral blood mononuclear cells (PBMCs), taken at new diagnosis, from a patient treated with antithyroid drugs. This sequence was found in a woman younger than 30 with Graves disease. The chain uses TRBV29-1 and TRBJ2-3; the match to TRBD2 covers 7 bases. The CDR3 here is CSVGGSGSTDTQYF. The CDR3 nucleotides are TGCAGCGTTGGTGGTAGCGGGAGCACAGATACGCAGTATTTT.